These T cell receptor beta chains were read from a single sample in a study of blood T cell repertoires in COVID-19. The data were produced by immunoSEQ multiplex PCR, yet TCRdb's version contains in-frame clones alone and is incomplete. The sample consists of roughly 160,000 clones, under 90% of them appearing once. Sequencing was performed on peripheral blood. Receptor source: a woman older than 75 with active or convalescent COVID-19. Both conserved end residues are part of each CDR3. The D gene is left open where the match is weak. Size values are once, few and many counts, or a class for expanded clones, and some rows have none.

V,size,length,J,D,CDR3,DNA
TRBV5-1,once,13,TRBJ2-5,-,CASSSEYQETQYF,TGCGCCAGCAGCTCTGAGTACCAAGAGACCCAGTACTTC
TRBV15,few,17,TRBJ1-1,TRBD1,CATSRGTRGQRNTEAFF,TGTGCCACCAGCAGAGGTACCAGGGGGCAAAGGAACACTGAAGCTTTCTTT
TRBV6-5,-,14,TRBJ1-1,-,CASSLAALGTEAFF,TGTGCCAGCAGCCTAGCGGCGCTGGGGACTGAAGCTTTCTTT
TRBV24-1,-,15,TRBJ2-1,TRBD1,CATSPLGTGGGEQFF,TGTGCCACCAGTCCGCTCGGGACAGGGGGCGGTGAGCAGTTCTTC
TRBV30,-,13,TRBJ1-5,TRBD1,CAWARQGGQPQHF,TGTGCCTGGGCCAGACAGGGGGGTCAGCCCCAGCATTTT
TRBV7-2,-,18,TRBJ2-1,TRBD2,CASSLNRPAGVSYNEQFF,TGTGCCAGCAGCTTAAATAGGCCAGCGGGGGTCTCCTACAATGAGCAGTTCTTC
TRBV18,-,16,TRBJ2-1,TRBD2,CASSPTTSGRGNEQFF,TGTGCCAGCTCACCAACGACTAGCGGGAGGGGCAATGAGCAGTTCTTC
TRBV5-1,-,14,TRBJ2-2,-,CASSLDTNTGELFF,TGCGCCAGCAGCCTGGACACCAACACCGGGGAGCTGTTTTTT
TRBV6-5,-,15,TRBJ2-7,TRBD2,CASSSGLAPNYEQYF,TGTGCCAGCAGTTCAGGACTAGCGCCTAACTACGAGCAGTACTTC
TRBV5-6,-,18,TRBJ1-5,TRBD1,CASSSREGTGASNQPQHF,TGTGCCAGCAGCTCGAGAGAGGGGACAGGGGCGAGCAATCAGCCCCAGCATTTT
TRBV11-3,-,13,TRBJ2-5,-,CASSLNAWETQYF,TGTGCCAGCAGCCTCAATGCGTGGGAGACCCAGTACTTC
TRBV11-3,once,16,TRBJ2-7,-,CASSFYKLDISHEQYF,TGTGCCAGCAGCTTTTACAAACTGGACATTTCCCACGAGCAGTACTTC
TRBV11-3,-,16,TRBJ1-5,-,CASSLDGRASNQPQHF,TGTGCCAGCAGCTTAGATGGCAGGGCAAGCAATCAGCCCCAGCATTTT
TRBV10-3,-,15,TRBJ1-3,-,CAISDIVAEGNTIYF,TGTGCCATCAGTGATATCGTAGCTGAGGGAAACACCATATATTTT
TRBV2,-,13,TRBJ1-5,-,CASSGSEFQPQHF,TGTGCCAGCAGTGGGAGTGAGTTCCAGCCCCAGCATTTT
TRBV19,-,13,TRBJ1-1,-,CASRLTGNTEAFF,TGTGCCAGTAGGCTGACGGGGAACACTGAAGCTTTCTTT